A selection of T cell receptor beta chains follows, all from one sample in a study of blood T cells in healthy people across ages. TCRdb called the 5' RACE reads again in MiXCR, with one record for every CDR3 protein. The sample gives 850,000 to 1,100,000 distinct CDR3 sequences, more than 30% of which show up once; about 12% is in the top ten. The specimen was blood. These receptors were obtained from a young man in good health. CDR3s leave out the opening cysteine and the closing phenylalanine or tryptophan. Each record gives: J gene, V gene, CDR3 length, CDR3 protein.

TRBJ1-2 TRBV3-1 12 ASGQGLGRYGYT
TRBJ2-1 TRBV6-5 12 ASSYTGRYNEQF
TRBJ2-5 TRBV2 10 ASSDIQETQY
TRBJ1-2 TRBV7-2 10 ASSPLDSGYT
TRBJ1-1 TRBV7-9 12 ASSHGDSYSEAF
TRBJ1-2 TRBV7-9 12 ASSLSQRDFGYT
TRBJ2-7 TRBV6-2/TRBV6-3 10 ASSYPSNEQY
TRBJ2-2 TRBV6-1 13 ASRQPGYDTGELF
TRBJ1-5 TRBV20-1 16 SAPPGLDRGFLGQPQH
TRBJ2-7 TRBV7-2 12 ASSLDPEYNEQY
TRBJ1-2 TRBV20-1 13 SARSVGGRVYGYT
TRBJ2-5 TRBV4-1 11 ASSQVEGNEQY
TRBJ2-5 TRBV3-1 17 ASSQAIGSRLRLLETQY
TRBJ1-6 TRBV9 14 ASSVGRSSYNSPLH
TRBJ2-1 TRBV4-3 14 ASSPERGSPYNEQF
TRBJ2-3 TRBV5-1 14 ASSFPGTPSTDTQY
TRBJ2-1 TRBV4-3 11 ASSQITNNEQF
TRBJ2-2 TRBV6-5 11 ASSDSTPGELF
TRBJ2-1 TRBV6-1 15 ASRSQPGGGSYNEQF
TRBJ1-2 TRBV27 12 ASSLKGSTYGYT
TRBJ2-3 TRBV6-4 15 ADPWGSGATSTDTQY
TRBJ2-1 TRBV6-2/TRBV6-3 12 ASNKGQRYNEQF
TRBJ1-6 TRBV7-2 13 ASSLERGIGSPLH
TRBJ2-1 TRBV7-8 14 ASSPRTSGYYNEQF
TRBJ1-2 TRBV27 13 ASSPSLSANYGYT
TRBJ2-4 TRBV4-1 15 ASSQELSGGSKNIQY
TRBJ1-2 TRBV4-2 11 ASSQLGLEGYT
. TRBV7-2 18 ASDREFYGPGDRGPYEQY
TRBJ2-3 TRBV3-1 9 ASSQSGKQY
TRBJ2-7 TRBV7-9 10 ASSSRGREQY
TRBJ1-2 TRBV6-6 10 ASLQGSYGYT
TRBJ2-3 TRBV7-2 16 ASSLPTPVRGSTDTQY
TRBJ2-3 TRBV7-8 13 ASSLTSALSDTQY
TRBJ2-7 TRBV7-3 15 ASSLKPTSVLTYEQY
TRBJ1-2 TRBV4-3 14 ASSQEGANGGYGYT
TRBJ2-3 TRBV20-1 11 SARGQGIDTQY
TRBJ1-4 TRBV12-3/TRBV12-4 12 ASSLGGESEKLF
TRBJ2-7 TRBV7-2 11 ASSRGLAGKQY